One sample yielded the 31 T cell receptor beta chains listed below, sequenced in a study of T cell changes during pregnancy in multiple sclerosis. The assay was immunoSEQ multiplex PCR, and TCRdb's table has in-frame clones only and misses some. The sample includes tens of thousands of clones, around nine tenths seen only once; the top ten take more than 5%. Sample: CD8+ T cells from peripheral blood mononuclear cells, taken after pregnancy. These receptors originate from a female donor in good health, enrolled as a control in a pregnancy study.

The chain carries TRBV7-9 and TRBJ1-1; D ambiguous. Deletions cut 5 bases from V and 1 base from J, with 11 bases between. The germline CDR1 and CDR2 sequences are SEHNR and FQNEAQ (reference sequence). This CDR3 is 14 amino acids long. The CDR3 DNA reads TGTGCCAGCAGCCCCCCTACAGCGAACACTGAAGCTTTCTTT. It codes for CASSPPTANTEAFF.

This clone was counted a single time. V usage is TRBV7-9 and J usage is TRBJ1-1; D is perhaps TRBD1 (5 bases). The CDR3 contains 15 residues. Trimming pared 5 bases from V and 5 bases from J, leaving 18 bases between. CDR1 and CDR2 (germline): SEHNR, FQNEAQ (reference sequence). The CDR3 bases are TGTGCCAGCAGCGAGCAGGGATTCGGGAGTACTGAAGCTTTCTTT. It yields the protein CASSEQGFGSTEAFF.

On this clone: In the same sample, other DNA sequences code for this CDR3. V and J are TRBV11-2 and TRBJ2-7; no clear D. The CDR3 contains 13 residues. CDR1 is SGHAT and CDR2 is FQNNGV in the germline V gene. Trimming took 3 bases from V and 0 from J, leaving 6 bases between them. The CDR3 sequence is CASSLASSYEQYF. The CDR3 coding sequence is TGTGCCAGCAGCTTGGCTAGCTCCTACGAGCAGTACTTC.

The chain employs TRBV9 and TRBJ2-5; TRBD2 matches 10 bases. CDR1 and CDR2 from the germline V gene are SGDLS and YYNGEE. J was trimmed by 5 bases and V by 2 bases; bases with no gene match: 9. The CDR3 consists of 16 residues. The CDR3 spells CASSVSSGGARETQYF. In DNA, the CDR3 is TGTGCCAGCAGCGTCTCAAGCGGGGGGGCCAGGGAGACCCAGTACTTC.

This clone has just one count. CDR3 nucleotides: TGTGCCAGCGGAGGTCGCGGGACAGGGGGGTACGAGCAGTACTTC. Protein product: CASGGRGTGGYEQYF. The chain combines TRBV9 with TRBJ2-7, with TRBD1 matching 11 bases. Germline CDR1 reads SGDLS; CDR2 reads YYNGEE. The CDR3 is made up of 15 amino acids. Germline trimming cut 7 bases from V and 4 bases from J; bases unmatched to any gene: 10.

This clone was seen only a few times. The rearrangement uses TRBV29-1 and TRBJ1-1; a possible D gene is TRBD1 (5 bases). This CDR3 comprises 13 residues. V was pared by 2 bases and J by 2 bases, with 9 bases between. Germline V gives CDR1 SQVTM, CDR2 ANQGSEA. The CDR3 loop is CSVESRANTEAFF. The CDR3 DNA reads as TGCAGCGTTGAATCCAGGGCAAACACTGAAGCTTTCTTT.

V usage is TRBV27 and J usage is TRBJ2-1; D ambiguous. Germline CDR1 is MNHEY and CDR2 is SMNVEV (reference sequence). This CDR3 comprises 15 residues. Trimming removed 1 base at V and 0 bases at J, with 7 bases between. The CDR3: CASSLWSGSYNEQFF. DNA of the CDR3: TGTGCCAGCAGTTTATGGTCCGGCTCCTACAATGAGCAGTTCTTC.

The rearrangement links TRBV7-8 to TRBJ2-3; 8 nucleotides line up with TRBD2. J was trimmed by 1 base and V by 4 bases; bases with no gene match: 7. CDR3 size: 16 residues. Looked up from germline, CDR1 is SGHVS and CDR2 is FQNEAQ. CDR3 sequence: CASSSRFGGGTDTQYF. As DNA, the CDR3 is TGTGCCAGCAGCTCCCGATTCGGGGGGGGCACAGATACGCAGTATTTT.

The chain carries TRBV30 and TRBJ1-2; tentatively, D is TRBD1 (6 bases). Trimming took 3 bases from V and 4 from J, leaving 12 bases between them. This CDR3 has 13 residues. Germline V lookup: CDR1 GTSNPN, CDR2 SVGIG (reference sequence). The CDR3 loop reads CAWSFGQFYGYTF. CDR3 sequence (DNA): TGTGCCTGGAGCTTTGGACAGTTCTATGGCTACACCTTC.

The gene calls are TRBV2 and TRBJ1-5; D is ambiguous. CDR1 is SNHLY and CDR2 is FYNNEI in the germline V gene. CDR3 size: 16 residues. V lost 8 bases to trimming and J lost 1 base, with 18 bases between them. The CDR3 loop is CASGLIGPGSNQPQHF. CDR3 coding DNA: TGTGCCAGCGGTCTTATAGGGCCGGGGAGCAATCAGCCCCAGCATTTT.

The V call is TRBV6-5, the J call TRBJ2-2; D not certain. Germline loops: CDR1 MNHEY, CDR2 SVGAGI. CDR3 length equals 15 residues. Trimming removed 0 bases at V and 0 bases at J, with 5 bases between. The CDR3 DNA is TGTGCCAGCAGTTACTCCGGGTCGAACACCGGGGAGCTGTTTTTT. Translation gives CASSYSGSNTGELFF.

CDR3 protein: CASAQMGGADTQYF. CDR3 sequence (DNA): TGTGCCAGCGCGCAGATGGGGGGGGCAGATACGCAGTATTTT. This chain uses TRBV28 with TRBJ2-3; 7 nucleotides line up with TRBD2. The CDR3 extends over 14 amino acids. The germline gives CDR1 MDHEN, CDR2 SYDVKM. After removal of 8 bases from V and 4 bases from J, the junction contained 9 bases not matched to a gene. The variable domain in full, with the rest retrieved from reference TRBV28 and TRBJ2-3, is DVKVTQSSRYLVKRTGEKVFLECVQDMDHENMFWYRQDPGLGLRLIYFSYDVKMKEKGDIPEGYSVSREKKERFSLILESASTNQTSMYLCASAQMGGADTQYFGPGTRLTVL.

The chain employs TRBV19 and TRBJ1-1; D is perhaps TRBD1 (5 bases). Germline loops: CDR1 LNHDA, CDR2 SQIVND (reference sequence). This CDR3 region has 11 residues. V was trimmed by 6 bases and J by 9 bases, leaving 11 bases between them. CDR3: CASRTGGQAFF. In DNA, the CDR3 is TGTGCCAGTAGGACGGGGGGACAAGCTTTCTTT.

The chain couples TRBV10-3 to TRBJ1-1; D is perhaps TRBD1 (6 bases). CDR3 length: 17 amino acids. Germline V CDR1 and CDR2: ENHRY, SYGVKD. Trimming removed 0 bases from V and 0 bases from J, with 14 bases in between. The CDR3 reads CAISESGGAGVNTEAFF. CDR3 in DNA: TGTGCCATCAGTGAGTCCGGGGGGGCTGGGGTGAACACTGAAGCTTTCTTT.

This clone has just one count. The chain is built from TRBV5-4 and TRBJ2-1, with 9 nucleotides matching TRBD1. CDR1 is SGHNT and CDR2 is YYREEE in the germline V gene (reference sequence). CDR3 size: 15 residues. Trimming cost V 3 bases and J 4 bases; bases outside gene matches: 5. CDR3 in amino acids: CASSYDRGTYNEQFF. As DNA, the CDR3 is TGTGCCAGCAGCTACGACAGGGGGACATACAATGAGCAGTTCTTC.

This chain links TRBV7-8 with TRBJ1-2; no firm D call. The length of the CDR3 is 16 residues. V was cut by 5 bases and J by 4 bases, with 20 bases left in between. Germline V CDR1 and CDR2: SGHVS, FQNEAQ. The CDR3 coding sequence is TGTGCCAGCAGCCCCACCAGAACCAACCCCCTCTATGGCTACACCTTC. This gives the protein CASSPTRTNPLYGYTF.

The V call is TRBV19, the J call TRBJ2-7; 8 bases fit TRBD2. CDR1 is LNHDA, CDR2 SQIVND, per germline (reference sequence). The CDR3 runs 15 residues. J gave up 2 bases and V 5 bases, and 8 bases lay outside the gene matches. Here the CDR3 DNA reads TGTGCCAGTAGTCCCTTCGGGGGGGGTACCTACGAGCAGTACTTC. Protein: CASSPFGGGTYEQYF.

This clone was counted only a few times. The J gene is TRBJ2-7, the V gene TRBV10-3; D not resolved. CDR1 is ENHRY and CDR2 is SYGVKD in the germline V gene. V gave up 6 bases and J gave up 4 bases, with 16 bases separating them. The CDR3 is 14 residues long. The DNA of the CDR3 is TGTGCCATCAGGCTGGAACCCACAGCTTACGAGCAGTACTTC. This sequence encodes CAIRLEPTAYEQYF.

This clone was counted a single time. As DNA, the CDR3 is TGTGCCAGCAGCTTAAGCGGGGGGGCATACTACGAGCAGTACTTC. Translating it yields CASSLSGGAYYEQYF. The J gene is TRBJ2-7, the V gene TRBV7-3; TRBD2 agrees at 9 bases. The germline gives CDR1 SGHTA, CDR2 FQGTGA. The CDR3 is 15 residues long. V was clipped by 1 base and J by 3 bases; unmatched bases: 4.

This chain uses TRBV9 with TRBJ2-7; 9 nucleotides match TRBD1. CDR3 length: 14 amino acids. Germline V gene sequence: CDR1 SGDLS, CDR2 YYNGEE. The V and J ends lost 5 bases and 4 bases, in that order; junction bases with no gene match: 7. The CDR3 coding sequence is TGTGCCAGCAGTGGACCGGGACAGGGATACGAGCAGTACTTC. The encoded protein is CASSGPGQGYEQYF.

CDR3 region: CASSYRSLGTEAFF. The CDR3 bases are TGTGCCAGCAGCTACAGGTCACTGGGGACTGAAGCTTTCTTT. The genes are TRBV5-4 and TRBJ1-1; weak D call: TRBD1 (5 bases). The length of the CDR3 is 14 residues. Trimming stripped 3 bases from V and 5 bases from J, with 14 bases between. Germline-derived CDR1 and CDR2 are SGHNT and YYREEE (reference sequence). Together with reference TRBV5-4 and TRBJ1-1, the CDR3 gives the full variable domain: ETGVTQSPTHLIKTRGQQVTLRCSSQSGHNTVSWYQQALGQGPQFIFQYYREEENGRGNFPPRFSGLQFPNYSSELNVNALELDDSALYLCASSYRSLGTEAFFGQGTRLTVV.

The V call is TRBV2, the J call TRBJ1-5; 7 bases are a match to TRBD1. V trimming: 5 bases; J trimming: 4 bases; junction bases outside the gene matches: 11. This CDR3 is built from 16 residues. Germline V gives CDR1 SNHLY, CDR2 FYNNEI. The CDR3 sequence: CASSRIGGELNQPQHF. The DNA for the CDR3 is TGTGCCAGCAGTCGAATAGGGGGCGAGTTAAATCAGCCCCAGCATTTT.

The rearrangement uses TRBV7-2 and TRBJ1-5; TRBD1 aligns across 9 bases. The CDR3 consists of 14 residues. The V gene's germline CDR1 is SGHTA and CDR2 FQGNSA. V was clipped by 5 bases and J by 7 bases; unmatched bases: 6. CDR3 bases: TGTGCCAGCAGCCCCGGGACAGGGCGGCAGCCCCAGCATTTT. It codes for CASSPGTGRQPQHF.

The rearrangement joins TRBV5-5 to TRBJ1-2, with D possibly matching TRBD1 (6 bases). The V and J ends lost 6 bases and 6 bases respectively, with 18 bases between them. The germline gives CDR1 SGHKS, CDR2 YYEKEE (reference sequence). CDR3 size: 14 residues. CDR3 nucleotides: TGTGCCAGCATTCCTTTCAGGGGTCCTCATGGCTACACCTTC. Translation: CASIPFRGPHGYTF.

There are many counts of this clone. The chain couples TRBV2 to TRBJ1-4; TRBD1 aligns across 8 bases. Losses at the gene ends were 9 bases for V and 5 bases for J; bases not matched to a gene: 8. Per the germline V gene, CDR1 is SNHLY and CDR2 is FYNNEI. The CDR3 length is 14 residues. The CDR3 nucleotides read TGTGCCAGTACCCCGGGACAGGACAATGAAAAACTGTTTTTT. Its translation is CASTPGQDNEKLFF.

The chain uses TRBV9 and TRBJ1-2, with D unclear. The V end was cut by 4 bases, the J end by 5 bases, with 6 bases between. The CDR3 is 11 amino acids. CDR1 and CDR2 (germline): SGDLS, YYNGEE. Here the CDR3 reads CASSPLYGYTF. For the CDR3, the DNA is TGTGCCAGCAGCCCCCTTTATGGCTACACCTTC.

The CDR3 region is CASSFWGRGAGYNSPLHF. CDR3 bases: TGTGCCAGCAGCTTTTGGGGGCGGGGGGCAGGATATAATTCACCCCTCCACTTT. The chain carries TRBV7-2 and TRBJ1-6; a possible D gene is TRBD1 (6 bases). Germline lookup yields CDR1 SGHTA and CDR2 FQGNSA. Trimming removed 3 bases from V and 4 bases from J, with 19 bases in between. The CDR3 runs to 18 residues.

The rearrangement uses TRBV14 and TRBJ2-1; 7 nucleotides align to TRBD1. The CDR3 runs 14 residues. After removal of 6 bases from V and 6 bases from J, the junction contained 8 bases not matched to a gene. Germline V gene lookup returns CDR1 SGHDN and CDR2 FVKESK. The chain's CDR3 is CASSSHRDSNEQFF. The CDR3 nucleotides read TGTGCCAGCAGTTCCCACCGGGACAGCAATGAGCAGTTCTTC.

CDR3 nucleotide sequence: TGTGCCAGCGGGACAGGGGGGGGGTATGGCTACACCTTC. Its protein product is CASGTGGGYGYTF. The chain uses TRBV6-6 and TRBJ1-2, with 11 positions matching TRBD1. After removal of 8 bases from V and 5 bases from J, the junction contained 4 bases not matched to a gene. This CDR3 region has 13 residues. CDR1 is MNHNY, CDR2 SVGAGI, per germline (reference sequence).

The chain couples TRBV7-9 to TRBJ2-3; TRBD2 aligns across 11 bases. The CDR3 is 15 amino acids. Germline CDR1 SEHNR, CDR2 FQNEAQ (reference sequence). V shed 5 bases, J shed 7 bases, and the junction held 8 bases outside the gene matches. This CDR3 reads CASSITSGGEYTQYF. CDR3 DNA sequence: TGTGCCAGCAGCATTACTAGCGGGGGTGAATATACGCAGTATTTT.

The gene calls are TRBV7-8 and TRBJ1-2, with D maybe TRBD1 (5 bases). The V and J ends lost 5 bases and 3 bases respectively, with 16 bases between them. Germline-derived CDR1 and CDR2 are SGHVS and FQNEAQ. This CDR3 is 15 amino acids long. In DNA form, the CDR3 reads TGTGCCAGCAGCCAATCCCCTAGGGACTACTATGGCTACACCTTC. Translation: CASSQSPRDYYGYTF.